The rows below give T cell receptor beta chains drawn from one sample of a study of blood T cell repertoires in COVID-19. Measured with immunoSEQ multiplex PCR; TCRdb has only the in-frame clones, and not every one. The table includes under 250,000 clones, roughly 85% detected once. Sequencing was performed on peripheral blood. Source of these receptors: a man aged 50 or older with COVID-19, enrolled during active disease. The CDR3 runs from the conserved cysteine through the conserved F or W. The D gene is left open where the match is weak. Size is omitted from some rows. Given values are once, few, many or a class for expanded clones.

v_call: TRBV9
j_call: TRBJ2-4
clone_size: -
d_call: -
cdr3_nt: TGTGCCAGCAGCGTAGAGGCTAGCGAGGGAGGCATTCAGTACTTC
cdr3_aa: CASSVEASEGGIQYF

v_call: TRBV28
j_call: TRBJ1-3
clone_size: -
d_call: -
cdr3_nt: TGTGCCAGCAGCAGACTTCCGAGGTTTGGAAACACCATATATTTT
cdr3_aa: CASSRLPRFGNTIYF

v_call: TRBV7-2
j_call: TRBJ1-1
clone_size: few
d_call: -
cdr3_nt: TGTGCCAGCAGCTTGAGCAGGGCGAACACTGAAGCTTTCTTT
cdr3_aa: CASSLSRANTEAFF

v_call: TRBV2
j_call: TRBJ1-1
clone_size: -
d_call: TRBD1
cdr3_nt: TGTGCCAGCAGTGAAGGTCTCGGGACAGGCCCAGAGGGCACTGAAGCTTTCTTT
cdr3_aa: CASSEGLGTGPEGTEAFF

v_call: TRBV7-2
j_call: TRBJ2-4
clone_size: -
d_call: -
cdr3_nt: TGTGCCAGCAGCTTAATGGGCGAACTAGCCAAAAACATTCAGTACTTC
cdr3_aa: CASSLMGELAKNIQYF

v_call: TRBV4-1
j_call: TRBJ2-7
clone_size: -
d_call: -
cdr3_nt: TGCGCCAGCAGCCAAGATGACGGGGTGTCCTACGAGCAGTACTTC
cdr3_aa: CASSQDDGVSYEQYF

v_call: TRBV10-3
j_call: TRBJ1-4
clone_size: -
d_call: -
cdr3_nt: TGTGCCATCAGTGAGTCGATAACGGGGGAAAAACTGTTTTTT
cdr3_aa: CAISESITGEKLFF

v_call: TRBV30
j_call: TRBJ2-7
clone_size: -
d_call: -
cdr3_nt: TGTGCCTGTTACTCAGGGATGTCCTACGAGCAGTACTTC
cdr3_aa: CACYSGMSYEQYF

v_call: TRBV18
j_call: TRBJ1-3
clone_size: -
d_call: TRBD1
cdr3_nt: TGTGCCAGCTCACCTCGACAGGGTGTCGACACCATATATTTT
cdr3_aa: CASSPRQGVDTIYF

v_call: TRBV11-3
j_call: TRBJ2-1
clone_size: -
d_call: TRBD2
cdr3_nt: TGTGCCAGCAGCCCGGGGGGGAGGGGACCCTACAATGAGCAGTTCTTC
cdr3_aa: CASSPGGRGPYNEQFF

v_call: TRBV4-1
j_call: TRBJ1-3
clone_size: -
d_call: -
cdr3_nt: TGCGCCAGCAGCCCCCATGCGGACAAGGGTCGCTCTGGAAACACCATATATTTT
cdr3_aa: CASSPHADKGRSGNTIYF

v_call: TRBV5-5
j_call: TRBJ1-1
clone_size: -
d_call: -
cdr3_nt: TGTGCCAGCAGCCCCCCTTGGGGGCGGAACACTGAAGCTTTCTTT
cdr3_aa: CASSPPWGRNTEAFF

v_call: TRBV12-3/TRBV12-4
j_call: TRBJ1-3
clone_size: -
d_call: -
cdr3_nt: TGTGCCAGCCGGAGAGTGAACACCATATATTTT
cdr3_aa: CASRRVNTIYF

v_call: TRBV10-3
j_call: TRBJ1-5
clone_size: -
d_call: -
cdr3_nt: TGTGCCATCAGCCGCGGGGGCGGCAATCAGCCCCAGCATTTT
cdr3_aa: CAISRGGGNQPQHF